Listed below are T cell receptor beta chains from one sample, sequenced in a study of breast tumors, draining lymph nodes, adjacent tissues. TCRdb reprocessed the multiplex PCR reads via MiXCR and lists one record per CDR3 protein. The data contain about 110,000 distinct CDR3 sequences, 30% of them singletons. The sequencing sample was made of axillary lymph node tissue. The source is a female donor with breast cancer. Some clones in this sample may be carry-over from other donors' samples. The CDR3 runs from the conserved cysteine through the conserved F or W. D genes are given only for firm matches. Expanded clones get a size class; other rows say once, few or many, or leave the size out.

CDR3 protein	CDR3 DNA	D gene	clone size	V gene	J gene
CASSFPGTGGGNQPQHF	TGTGCCAGCAGCTTTCCCGGGACAGGGGGAGGCAATCAGCCCCAGCATTTT	-	few	TRBV12-1	TRBJ1-5
CASSIRGPGGLNF	TGTGCCAGTAGTATAAGGGGGCCAGGGGGTTTGAATTTT	TRBD1	many	TRBV19	TRBJ1-5
CSARARQLLNQPQHF	TGCAGTGCTAGAGCCCGACAGTTACTCAATCAGCCCCAGCATTTT	-	many	TRBV20-1	TRBJ1-5
CASRTGTGGRDTQYF	TGTGCCAGTAGGACCGGGACAGGGGGCAGAGATACGCAGTATTTT	TRBD1	many	TRBV19	TRBJ2-3
CASSGGGDTHSYNEQFF	TGTGCCAGTAGTGGAGGAGGAGACACCCACTCCTACAATGAGCAGTTCTTC	-	many	TRBV19	TRBJ2-1
CSARSGAEYEQYF	TGCAGTGCTAGATCAGGGGCAGAGTACGAGCAGTACTTC	-	many	TRBV20-1	TRBJ2-7
CSAWKRTGVETRYF	TGCAGCGCTTGGAAACGGACAGGGGTAGAGACCCGGTACTTC	TRBD1	-	TRBV20-1	TRBJ2-5
CSVIVVGNTIYF	TGCAGCGTTATCGTGGTTGGAAACACCATATATTTT	-	many	TRBV29-1	TRBJ1-3
CASSPGLENYGYTF	TGTGCCAGCAGCCCAGGTCTGGAGAACTATGGCTACACCTTC	-	many	TRBV7-6	TRBJ1-2
CASSLWSDNEQFF	TGTGCTAGCAGCTTATGGTCAGACAATGAGCAGTTCTTC	-	many	TRBV7-7	TRBJ2-1
CATSRDTGPNEKLFF	TGTGCCACCAGCAGAGATACGGGCCCTAATGAAAAACTGTTTTTT	-	many	TRBV15	TRBJ1-4
CASSATGVQPQHF	TGTGCCAGCAGCGCCACAGGGGTTCAGCCCCAGCATTTT	TRBD1	many	TRBV11-2	TRBJ1-5
CASRGREEKLFF	TGTGCCAGCAGGGGACGGGAGGAAAAACTGTTTTTT	-	many	TRBV7-9	TRBJ1-4
CASSPPSAGTTNKTQYF	TGCGCCAGCAGCCCACCGTCGGCGGGGACTACCAACAAGACCCAGTACTTC	TRBD2	many	TRBV4-3	TRBJ2-5
CASSPSQGNSPLHF	TGTGCCAGTAGCCCGTCCCAGGGAAATTCACCCCTCCACTTT	-	many	TRBV19	TRBJ1-6
CTSTPTESGNTIYF	TGTACCAGCACGCCGACGGAAAGTGGAAACACCATATATTTT	-	-	TRBV6-6	TRBJ1-3
CASSHLRETQYF	TGTGCCAGCAGTCACCTTCGAGAGACCCAGTACTTC	-	many	TRBV6-6	TRBJ2-5
CASSRLGGSLETQYF	TGTGCCAGCAGCCGGTTGGGGGGCTCTTTAGAGACCCAGTACTTC	-	many	TRBV7-9	TRBJ2-5
CASSPRQGAGTEAFF	TGTGCCAGCAGCCCCAGACAGGGGGCGGGAACTGAAGCTTTCTTT	TRBD1	-	TRBV13	TRBJ1-1
CASRPPGTSGLGSYNEQFF	TGTGCCAGCAGGCCTCCCGGGACTAGCGGGCTTGGTTCCTACAATGAGCAGTTCTTC	TRBD2	many	TRBV6-5	TRBJ2-1
CASSYVGSYNEQFF	TGTGCCAGCAGTTACGTGGGTAGCTACAATGAGCAGTTCTTC	-	many	TRBV6-5	TRBJ2-1
CSVRTSGSSYNEQFF	TGCAGTGTTAGGACTAGCGGCAGCTCCTACAATGAGCAGTTCTTC	TRBD2	many	TRBV20-1	TRBJ2-1
CASSQETGPYGYTF	TGTGCCAGCAGCCAAGAAACAGGGCCCTATGGCTACACCTTC	-	-	TRBV3-1	TRBJ1-2
CSARPGGQGGEKEQFF	TGCAGTGCTAGACCCGGGGGGCAGGGGGGGGAAAAGGAGCAGTTCTTC	-	-	TRBV20-1	TRBJ2-1
CASSSGGTSGNYNEQFF	TGTGCCAGCAGCTCCGGAGGGACTAGTGGGAACTACAATGAGCAGTTCTTC	TRBD2	-	TRBV11-2	TRBJ2-1
CASSLTGISGANVLTF	TGTGCCAGCAGTCTTACAGGGATCTCTGGGGCCAACGTCCTGACTTTC	-	many	TRBV28	TRBJ2-6
CSARALQAVSTGTQYF	TGCAGTGCTAGAGCCCTCCAAGCGGTGAGCACAGGTACGCAGTATTTT	-	-	TRBV20-1	TRBJ2-3
CASSSYGQPDYGYTF	TGTGCCAGCAGCTCCTACGGACAGCCAGACTATGGCTACACCTTC	-	many	TRBV7-9	TRBJ1-2
CASSTRQGADTQYF	TGTGCCAGCAGCACCCGACAGGGGGCAGATACGCAGTATTTT	TRBD1	many	TRBV7-3	TRBJ2-3
CATSRELGTSYGYTF	TGTGCCACCAGCAGAGAGTTGGGCACCTCCTATGGCTACACCTTC	-	many	TRBV15	TRBJ1-2
CAISEPPPWASTDTQYF	TGTGCCATCAGTGAGCCCCCCCCCTGGGCTAGCACAGATACGCAGTATTTT	-	many	TRBV10-3	TRBJ2-3
CASSLLGLSTDTQYF	TGTGCCAGCAGCTTGCTAGGACTAAGCACAGATACGCAGTATTTT	-	many	TRBV7-9	TRBJ2-3
CASSLPDRVSGANLLTF	TGTGCCAGCAGTTTACCTGACAGGGTTTCTGGGGCCAACCTCCTGACTTTC	TRBD1	-	TRBV7-3	TRBJ2-6
CSAYRGGYTF	TGCAGTGCTTACAGGGGCGGCTACACCTTC	TRBD1	many	TRBV20-1	TRBJ1-2
CASLRGSLAGAPQETQYF	TGCGCCAGCCTCAGGGGGAGCCTAGCGGGAGCCCCCCAAGAGACCCAGTACTTC	TRBD2	many	TRBV5-1	TRBJ2-5
CASSYFGTGADEQYF	TGTGCCAGCAGTTACTTCGGGACAGGGGCTGACGAGCAGTACTTC	TRBD1	many	TRBV6-5	TRBJ2-7
CSARDRVYGSFQETQYF	TGCAGTGCTAGAGACCGAGTTTACGGGAGTTTCCAAGAGACCCAGTACTTC	-	many	TRBV20-1	TRBJ2-5
CASSRGRGEQFF	TGTGCCAGCAGCAGGGGGCGCGGTGAGCAGTTCTTC	TRBD1	many	TRBV12-3/TRBV12-4	TRBJ2-1
CASRLGTGETGELFF	TGTGCCAGCAGGCTAGGGACAGGGGAAACCGGGGAGCTGTTTTTT	TRBD1	many	TRBV11-3	TRBJ2-2
CASRLPMGNEQYF	TGTGCCAGCAGACTGCCGATGGGCAACGAGCAGTACTTC	-	many	TRBV6-6	TRBJ2-7
CASSLDSGGSGTEAFF	TGTGCCAGCAGCCTGGACAGCGGGGGTAGCGGGACTGAAGCTTTCTTT	-	-	TRBV14	TRBJ1-1
CASSPGDISYEQYF	TGCGCCAGCAGCCCGGGGGACATTTCCTACGAGCAGTACTTC	-	-	TRBV5-1	TRBJ2-7
CASSRQGFGNTIYF	TGCGCCAGCAGCCGACAGGGGTTTGGAAACACCATATATTTT	TRBD1	many	TRBV5-1	TRBJ1-3
CASSEYSGQDNQPQHF	TGTGCCAGCAGTGAATATTCGGGCCAGGACAATCAGCCCCAGCATTTT	-	-	TRBV2	TRBJ1-5
CASSLKTSEQYF	TGTGCCAGCAGTTTAAAAACCAGCGAGCAGTACTTC	-	many	TRBV28	TRBJ2-7
CASSGLSGSSYNEQFF	TGTGCCAGCAGCGGCCTGTCAGGGAGCTCCTACAATGAGCAGTTCTTC	-	many	TRBV9	TRBJ2-1
CASKPVGRAPFNSPLHF	TGTGCCAGCAAACCTGTTGGCCGCGCTCCTTTTAATTCACCCCTCCACTTT	-	many	TRBV28	TRBJ1-6
CASISTRTGKFINTGELFF	TGTGCCAGTATATCCACCCGGACAGGAAAATTCATAAACACCGGGGAGCTGTTTTTT	TRBD1	many	TRBV19	TRBJ2-2
CASSQWTGVDTEAFF	TGTGCCAGCAGCCAATGGACAGGGGTGGACACTGAAGCTTTCTTT	TRBD1	few	TRBV5-4	TRBJ1-1
CASIFGGAGGDEQFF	TGTGCCAGCATTTTTGGGGGAGCGGGAGGGGATGAGCAGTTCTTC	TRBD2	many	TRBV6-1	TRBJ2-1
CASSPGGTNVLTF	TGCGCCAGCAGCCCGGGGGGAACCAACGTCCTGACTTTC	TRBD2	many	TRBV5-1	TRBJ2-6
CSARVSRGGRDTQYF	TGCAGTGCTAGAGTGAGCAGGGGGGGACGAGATACGCAGTATTTT	-	many	TRBV20-1	TRBJ2-3
CASSLRFSGGAGNEQFF	TGCGCCAGCAGCTTGAGGTTCAGCGGGGGGGCCGGAAATGAGCAGTTCTTC	TRBD2	many	TRBV5-1	TRBJ2-1
CASSYSGSGTGGSPLHF	TGTGCCAGCAGTTACTCAGGTTCCGGGACAGGGGGCTCACCCCTCCACTTT	TRBD1	many	TRBV6-5	TRBJ1-6
CASSEGPGGVYF	TGTGCCAGCAGTGAGGGACCCGGTGGCGTGTACTTC	-	many	TRBV25-1	TRBJ2-7